These 26 T cell receptor beta chains came from one sample sequenced in a study of Ad26.COV2.S vaccination and SARS-CoV-2 variants. Noted treatment: about 20 received Ad26.COV2.S at low or high dose, single or two shots; several received placebo; per-sample allocation not given. Vaccine and placebo recipients were sampled on day 63 after the first injection. The table came from immunoSEQ multiplex PCR; TCRdb's copy has only in-frame clones and leaves some out. The profile shows around 320,000 clones, 86% of them singletons. The source was peripheral blood, collected in a trial of Ad26.COV2.S vaccine versus placebo. These receptors were obtained from a person between 18 and 65 years old who received the Ad26.COV2.S COVID-19 vaccine or a placebo.

The chain links TRBV6-5 to TRBJ1-3; D gene ambiguous. Germline-derived CDR1 and CDR2 are MNHEY and SVGAGI. Trimming took 6 bases from V and 4 from J, leaving 4 bases between them. The CDR3 sequence is 11 residues long. The CDR3 loop is CASSLGNTIYF. The CDR3 DNA reads as TGTGCCAGCAGCCTCGGAAACACCATATATTTT.

The V call is TRBV3-1 (or the pseudogene TRBV3-2), the J call TRBJ1-1; D is ambiguous. Per germline, CDR1 LGHDT and CDR2 YNNKEL (reference sequence). The V and J ends lost 1 base and 8 bases respectively, with 8 bases between them. The CDR3 is made up of 12 amino acids. The CDR3 region is CASSQVGPEAFF. CDR3 sequence (DNA): TGTGCCAGCAGCCAAGTCGGACCCGAAGCTTTCTTT.

The genes are TRBV2 and TRBJ1-2; D is undetermined. Germline lookup yields CDR1 SNHLY and CDR2 FYNNEI. The CDR3 loop spans 16 amino acids. Trimming took off 4 bases at V and 0 bases at J, with 15 bases between the two ends. The CDR3 nucleotides read TGTGCCAGCAGTGTTTCCAGCGGGATTGCTAACTATGGCTACACCTTC. This gives the protein CASSVSSGIANYGYTF.

The chain joins TRBV7-2 to TRBJ2-1, with D maybe TRBD1 (6 bases). Trimming removed 7 bases from V and 8 bases from J, with 15 bases in between. Germline V gene sequence: CDR1 SGHTA, CDR2 FQGNSA. This CDR3 has 13 residues. CDR3 protein: CASNYRVLDEQFF. The CDR3 coding sequence is TGTGCCAGCAACTACAGGGTTTTGGATGAGCAGTTCTTC.

The rearrangement links TRBV18 to TRBJ1-4; 7 nucleotides match TRBD1. This CDR3 region has 14 residues. The junction had 5 bases not matched to a gene; V was cut back by 2 bases and J by 8 bases. The germline V gene encodes CDR1 KGHSH and CDR2 LQKENI. In nucleotides, the CDR3 is TGTGCCAGCTCACCAAATCTGGGACAGGAAAAACTGTTTTTT. Protein: CASSPNLGQEKLFF.

This CDR3 reads CAWTGQGAMTQYF. The CDR3 DNA reads as TGTGCCTGGACAGGACAGGGGGCTATGACCCAGTACTTC. The chain is built from TRBV30 and TRBJ2-5, with TRBD1 matching 11 bases. Germline lookup yields CDR1 GTSNPN and CDR2 SVGIG (reference sequence). The CDR3 spans 13 residues. V shed 4 bases and J 7 bases; nucleotides not matched to a gene: 5.

This chain links TRBV4-3 with TRBJ1-2, with D unresolved. The CDR3 contains 14 residues. V lost 0 bases to trimming and J lost 4 bases, with 9 bases between them. The germline CDR1 and CDR2 sequences are LGHNA and YSLEER. CDR3 DNA sequence: TGCGCCAGCAGCCAAGATAAGGGATTCTATGGCTACACCTTC. It codes for CASSQDKGFYGYTF.

This rearrangement joins TRBV6-2 or TRBV6-3 to TRBJ1-6, with D unresolved. V lost 6 bases, J lost 0 bases, and 9 bases lay in between. Germline V gene lookup returns CDR1 MNHEY and CDR2 SVGEGT. The CDR3 has 15 amino acids. The CDR3 DNA reads as TGTGCCAGCAGCAGAAATCGCTCCTATAATTCACCCCTCCACTTT. This gives the protein CASSRNRSYNSPLHF.

V usage is TRBV19 and J usage is TRBJ2-7; 9 bases are shared with TRBD2. Germline assignment: CDR1 LNHDA and CDR2 SQIVND (reference sequence). With 3 bases clipped from V and 6 bases from J, the junction kept 6 bases outside the gene matches. The CDR3 runs to 14 residues. CDR3 loop: CASSIGGGAGEQYF. CDR3 DNA sequence: TGTGCCAGTAGTATCGGCGGGGGGGCAGGCGAGCAGTACTTC.

The chain joins TRBV29-1 to TRBJ2-5; 7 nucleotides align to TRBD1. The CDR3 loop spans 14 amino acids. Trimming removed 6 bases from V and 2 bases from J; junction bases left unmatched: 9. The germline V gene encodes CDR1 SQVTM and CDR2 ANQGSEA. In DNA form, the CDR3 reads TGCAGCGTACAAAACAGGGGTCGTCAAGAGACCCAGTACTTC. Encoded protein: CSVQNRGRQETQYF.

J is TRBJ2-7 and V is TRBV11-2; a possible D gene is TRBD1 (5 bases). CDR1 and CDR2 (germline): SGHAT, FQNNGV. This CDR3 has 15 residues. The ends were cut back, 1 base at V and 0 bases at J, with 10 bases in the middle. CDR3: CASSLGGQSSYEQYF. CDR3 DNA sequence: TGTGCCAGCAGCTTAGGGGGCCAGAGCTCCTACGAGCAGTACTTC.

The genes are TRBV5-4 and TRBJ2-5, with D tentatively TRBD2 (6 bases). The length of the CDR3 is 14 residues. V shed 0 bases and J shed 8 bases, with 14 bases lying between them. Per germline, CDR1 SGHNT and CDR2 YYREEE (reference sequence). The CDR3 loop reads CASSLETGVGTQYF. CDR3 coding DNA: TGTGCCAGCAGCTTGGAAACGGGGGTGGGAACCCAGTACTTC. The full variable domain, rest sourced from reference TRBV5-4 and TRBJ2-5, is ETGVTQSPTHLIKTRGQQVTLRCSSQSGHNTVSWYQQALGQGPQFIFQYYREEENGRGNFPPRFSGLQFPNYSSELNVNALELDDSALYLCASSLETGVGTQYFGPGTRLLVL.

This sequence joins TRBV7-8 and TRBJ1-1; D gene unclear. V lost 5 bases and J lost 0, with 10 bases in between. There are 14 residues in the CDR3. Per germline, CDR1 SGHVS and CDR2 FQNEAQ. This chain's CDR3 is CASSTSTMNTEAFF. CDR3 sequence (DNA): TGTGCCAGCAGCACCTCCACAATGAACACTGAAGCTTTCTTT.

This chain uses TRBV3-1 (or the pseudogene TRBV3-2) with TRBJ2-5; weak D call: TRBD2 (6 bases). The germline gives CDR1 LGHDT, CDR2 YNNKEL (reference sequence). V lost 4 bases and J lost 7, with 10 bases in between. CDR3 length: 12 residues. CDR3 sequence: CASSRGDGTQYF. As DNA, the CDR3 is TGTGCCAGCAGCCGCGGGGATGGGACCCAGTACTTC.

The J gene is TRBJ2-5, the V gene TRBV20-1; D is perhaps TRBD2 (5 bases). V was trimmed by 3 bases and J by 5 bases, leaving 25 bases between them. Germline V CDR1 and CDR2: DFQATT, SNEGSKA (reference sequence). The CDR3 extends over 17 amino acids. For the CDR3, the DNA is TGCAGTGCTAGTCTCACGGAGGCCACTCGTACCGGGGAGACCCAGTACTTC. This gives the protein CSASLTEATRTGETQYF.

This rearrangement joins TRBV30 to TRBJ2-7; possibly TRBD1 for D (6 bases). The CDR3 covers 14 residues. Trimming took off 0 bases at V and 4 bases at J, with 13 bases between the two ends. Germline lookup yields CDR1 GTSNPN and CDR2 SVGIG (reference sequence). Here the CDR3 reads CAWSVLGQRYEQYF. CDR3 nucleotides: TGTGCCTGGAGTGTACTTGGACAGCGATACGAGCAGTACTTC.

The chain employs TRBV29-1 and TRBJ1-2; 8 nucleotides align to TRBD1. This CDR3 has 13 amino acids. Per the germline V gene, CDR1 is SQVTM and CDR2 is ANQGSEA. After removal of 7 bases from V and 2 bases from J, the junction contained 6 bases not matched to a gene. CDR3 nucleotide sequence: TGCAGCGCCTCAGGGGGCTGGAACTATGGCTACACCTTC. It translates to CSASGGWNYGYTF.

J is TRBJ1-6 and V is TRBV19; 9 nucleotides match TRBD1. The trim removed 10 bases at V and 3 bases at J, leaving 19 bases unmatched. The CDR3 totals 19 residues. Germline CDR1 and CDR2: LNHDA and SQIVND (reference sequence). In DNA form, the CDR3 reads TGTGCCAACCCAATTTCTCCGGGACAGGGTAAAGGCTATAATTCACCCCTCCACTTT. Its protein product is CANPISPGQGKGYNSPLHF.

This sequence joins TRBV6-5 and TRBJ1-2; 9 bases are a match to TRBD1. Germline V gene lookup returns CDR1 MNHEY and CDR2 SVGAGI. This CDR3 is 14 amino acids long. J gave up 6 bases and V 0 bases, and 2 bases lay outside the gene matches. Here the CDR3 reads CASSYSTGGNGYTF. The CDR3 DNA is TGTGCCAGCAGTTACTCGACAGGGGGGAATGGCTACACCTTC.

The J gene is TRBJ1-2, the V gene TRBV5-6; no reliable D call. Germline V gives CDR1 SGHDT, CDR2 YYEEEE. Deletions cut 0 bases from V and 2 bases from J, with 17 bases between. There are 17 residues in the CDR3. The CDR3 region has the DNA TGTGCCAGCAGCTTGGACCGCTATGCAGTGATAAACTATGGCTACACCTTC. It codes for CASSLDRYAVINYGYTF.

The chain carries TRBV12-3 or TRBV12-4 and TRBJ1-6, with 7 bases fitting TRBD1. Germline trimming cut 6 bases from V and 11 bases from J; bases unmatched to any gene: 4. This CDR3 spans 12 amino acids. DNA for the CDR3: TGTGCCAGCAGCCCAGGGGGGGCACCCCTCCACTTT. Amino acids: CASSPGGAPLHF.

The chain joins TRBV4-2 to TRBJ1-3, with TRBD1 as a possible D gene (6 bases). Germline V gene lookup returns CDR1 LGHNA and CDR2 YNFKEQ. The V end was cut by 6 bases, the J end by 4 bases, with 22 bases between. The CDR3 has 17 amino acids. CDR3 in amino acids: CASRPKKQGEGGNTIYF. The CDR3 DNA is TGTGCCAGCAGGCCCAAAAAACAGGGTGAGGGAGGAAACACCATATATTTT.

V and J are TRBV4-2 and TRBJ1-2; perhaps TRBD1 as D (5 bases). CDR3 length: 14 residues. V lost 5 bases and J 2 bases, leaving 12 bases between the germline ends. Per germline, CDR1 LGHNA and CDR2 YNFKEQ. The CDR3 region has the DNA TGTGCCAGCAGCGCCCCCGGGGCGAACTATGGCTACACCTTC. Translation gives CASSAPGANYGYTF.

This clone came up a few times. The chain carries TRBV5-1 and TRBJ1-2; a weak D match, TRBD1 (5 bases). CDR1 SGHRS and CDR2 YFSETQ come from the germline V gene. Trimming cost V 4 bases and J 1 base, with 11 bases left between them. The CDR3 sequence is 14 residues long. The DNA of the CDR3 is TGCGCCAGCAGCCTGGGGACGTATAACTATGGCTACACCTTC. It specifies CASSLGTYNYGYTF.

The chain uses TRBV2 and TRBJ2-5; TRBD1 agrees at 7 bases. This CDR3 spans 13 amino acids. Germline V lookup: CDR1 SNHLY, CDR2 FYNNEI. V was clipped by 11 bases and J by 4 bases; unmatched bases: 10. CDR3 amino acids: CALHQGVGETQYF. The CDR3 DNA follows: TGTGCCCTCCACCAGGGGGTGGGAGAGACCCAGTACTTC. The full variable domain, rest sourced from reference TRBV2 and TRBJ2-5, is EPEVTQTPSHQVTQMGQEVILRCVPISNHLYFYWYRQILGQKVEFLVSFYNNEISEKSEIFDDQFSVERPDGSNFTLKIRSTKLEDSAMYFCALHQGVGETQYFGPGTRLLVL.

This chain joins TRBV18 and TRBJ2-7; TRBD2 matches at 7 bases. Trimming took 3 bases from V and 2 from J; bases not matched to a gene: 7. The CDR3 is 15 amino acids. CDR1 KGHSH and CDR2 LQKENI come from the germline V gene. The CDR3 region has the DNA TGTGCCAGCTCACCGGACCGTCGGGGGGCCTACGAGCAGTACTTC. It codes for CASSPDRRGAYEQYF. Full variable domain (outside the CDR3, taken from reference TRBV18 and TRBJ2-7): NAGVMQNPRHLVRRRGQEARLRCSPMKGHSHVYWYRQLPEEGLKFMVYLQKENIIDESGMPKERFSAEFPKEGPSILRIQQVVRGDSAAYFCASSPDRRGAYEQYFGPGTRLTVT.